The rows below give T cell receptor beta chains drawn from one sample of a study of patients and donors after allogeneic stem cell transplantation. TCRdb itself ran the RT-PCR reads through MiXCR, one entry per CDR3 protein. This table has 87,000 or so distinct CDR3 sequences, 5% appearing once. The source material was blood, either unsorted or a sorted T cell fraction (not recorded which). These receptors came from a human donor who was either an allogeneic HSCT recipient or a stem cell or donor lymphocyte infusion donor (not recorded which). It is not recorded whose cells these are; they may come from a transplant donor. The CDR3 runs from the conserved cysteine through the conserved F or W. D genes are given only for firm matches. The size of a clone is reported for some rows only, either as once, few or many, or as a class for expanded clones.

d_call: -
j_call: TRBJ2-3
v_call: TRBV19
clone_size: -
cdr3_aa: CASSYMEDTQYF
cdr3_nt: TGTGCCAGTAGTTACATGGAGGATACGCAGTATTTT

d_call: -
j_call: TRBJ2-4
v_call: TRBV4-1
clone_size: many
cdr3_aa: CASSQTLVFGIQYF
cdr3_nt: TGCGCCAGCAGCCAAACCCTAGTATTCGGCATTCAGTACTTC

d_call: TRBD1
j_call: TRBJ1-1
v_call: TRBV12-3/TRBV12-4
clone_size: many
cdr3_aa: CASSKLGTGSTEAFF
cdr3_nt: TGTGCCAGCAGCAAACTGGGGACAGGGAGCACTGAAGCTTTCTTT

d_call: -
j_call: TRBJ1-4
v_call: TRBV5-8
clone_size: few
cdr3_aa: CASSFGPSNEKLFF
cdr3_nt: TGTGCCAGCAGCTTTGGGCCGAGTAATGAAAAACTGTTTTTT

d_call: TRBD1
j_call: TRBJ1-3
v_call: TRBV11-2
clone_size: many
cdr3_aa: CASSPYGQGLSGNTIYF
cdr3_nt: TGTGCCAGCAGCCCATACGGACAGGGCCTCTCTGGAAACACCATATATTTT

d_call: -
j_call: TRBJ1-1
v_call: TRBV12-3/TRBV12-4
clone_size: -
cdr3_aa: CASSLWGNAAFF
cdr3_nt: TGTGCCAGCAGTTTATGGGGAAATGCGGCTTTCTTT

d_call: TRBD2
j_call: TRBJ2-3
v_call: TRBV20-1
clone_size: many
cdr3_aa: CSAPRSGGGLDTQYF
cdr3_nt: TGCAGTGCCCCTAGGTCGGGGGGTGGTCTGGATACGCAGTATTTT

d_call: TRBD1
j_call: TRBJ1-1
v_call: TRBV6-4
clone_size: -
cdr3_aa: CASSSGTDAFF
cdr3_nt: TGTGCCAGCAGCTCCGGGACAGATGCTTTCTTT

d_call: -
j_call: TRBJ1-6
v_call: TRBV4-2
clone_size: -
cdr3_aa: CASSRGRNYNSPLHF
cdr3_nt: TGTGCCAGCAGCCGCGGACGGAATTATAATTCACCCCTCCACTTT

d_call: TRBD1
j_call: TRBJ1-2
v_call: TRBV20-1
clone_size: few
cdr3_aa: CSASDRVGYTF
cdr3_nt: TGCAGTGCCAGTGACAGGGTTGGCTACACCTTC

d_call: -
j_call: TRBJ2-1
v_call: TRBV7-2
clone_size: many
cdr3_aa: CASSLTGYNEQFF
cdr3_nt: TGTGCCAGCAGCTTAACGGGGTACAATGAGCAGTTCTTC

d_call: -
j_call: TRBJ2-3
v_call: TRBV15
clone_size: many
cdr3_aa: CATGGGAVDTQYF
cdr3_nt: TGTGCCACCGGGGGGGGCGCAGTGGATACGCAGTATTTT

d_call: -
j_call: TRBJ2-1
v_call: TRBV7-9
clone_size: many
cdr3_aa: CASQRTNLVYNEQFF
cdr3_nt: TGTGCCAGCCAGCGCACTAACCTGGTCTACAATGAGCAGTTCTTC

d_call: -
j_call: TRBJ1-2
v_call: TRBV6-1
clone_size: -
cdr3_aa: CASRGGWGQGGYTF
cdr3_nt: TGTGCCAGCAGGGGGGGGTGGGGGCAGGGTGGCTACACCTTC

d_call: -
j_call: TRBJ1-2
v_call: TRBV7-8
clone_size: -
cdr3_aa: CASSLEGKGYGYTF
cdr3_nt: TGTGCCAGCAGCTTAGAGGGGAAGGGCTATGGCTACACCTTC

d_call: TRBD2
j_call: TRBJ2-3
v_call: TRBV30
clone_size: -
cdr3_aa: CAWSSAGDTDTQYF
cdr3_nt: TGTGCCTGGAGTTCGGCGGGAGATACAGATACGCAGTATTTT

d_call: TRBD1
j_call: TRBJ1-1
v_call: TRBV11-2
clone_size: many
cdr3_aa: CASAPQGQVNTEAFF
cdr3_nt: TGTGCCAGCGCACCTCAGGGACAGGTCAACACTGAAGCTTTCTTT

d_call: -
j_call: TRBJ2-7
v_call: TRBV7-8
clone_size: many
cdr3_aa: CASTQGLTHYEQYF
cdr3_nt: TGTGCCAGCACCCAGGGACTTACCCACTACGAGCAGTACTTC

d_call: -
j_call: TRBJ2-3
v_call: TRBV5-1
clone_size: many
cdr3_aa: CASSSGLDTQYF
cdr3_nt: TGCGCCAGCAGCTCGGGACTAGATACGCAGTATTTT

d_call: -
j_call: TRBJ2-5
v_call: TRBV3-1
clone_size: many
cdr3_aa: CASSQSEGEETQYF
cdr3_nt: TGTGCCAGCAGCCAATCGGAAGGGGAAGAGACCCAGTACTTC

d_call: -
j_call: TRBJ2-1
v_call: TRBV3-1
clone_size: many
cdr3_aa: CASSPLGGGHNEQFF
cdr3_nt: TGTGCCAGCAGCCCCCTGGGGGGTGGACACAATGAGCAGTTCTTC

d_call: -
j_call: TRBJ2-1
v_call: TRBV2
clone_size: -
cdr3_aa: CASSEYRVNEQFF
cdr3_nt: TGTGCCAGCAGTGAATACAGGGTAAATGAGCAGTTCTTC

d_call: -
j_call: TRBJ2-5
v_call: TRBV20-1
clone_size: few
cdr3_aa: CSARDTAF
cdr3_nt: TGCAGTGCTAGAGATACCGCCTTC

d_call: -
j_call: TRBJ2-1
v_call: TRBV7-2
clone_size: many
cdr3_aa: CASSFSPNQYNEQFF
cdr3_nt: TGTGCCAGCAGCTTTAGCCCAAACCAATACAATGAGCAGTTCTTC

d_call: -
j_call: TRBJ2-2
v_call: TRBV3-1
clone_size: many
cdr3_aa: CASSQVRSIGELFF
cdr3_nt: TGTGCCAGCAGCCAAGTAAGGTCGATCGGGGAGCTGTTTTTT

d_call: TRBD1
j_call: TRBJ2-1
v_call: TRBV25-1
clone_size: many
cdr3_aa: CASSDPGQAGNEQFF
cdr3_nt: TGTGCCAGCAGTGACCCGGGACAGGCCGGCAATGAGCAGTTCTTC

d_call: -
j_call: TRBJ1-1
v_call: TRBV4-2
clone_size: few
cdr3_aa: CASREGGGRNTEAFF
cdr3_nt: TGTGCCAGCCGGGAGGGGGGGGGCCGGAACACTGAAGCTTTCTTT

d_call: -
j_call: TRBJ2-2
v_call: TRBV20-1
clone_size: many
cdr3_aa: CSARDAQKYNTGELFF
cdr3_nt: TGCAGTGCTAGAGATGCACAGAAGTATAACACCGGGGAGCTGTTTTTT

d_call: -
j_call: TRBJ1-2
v_call: TRBV18
clone_size: few
cdr3_aa: CASSPNRFDGYTF
cdr3_nt: TGTGCCAGCTCACCAAACAGATTCGATGGCTACACCTTC